The 7 T cell receptor beta chains below come from one sample, sequenced in a study of Ad26.COV2.S vaccination and SARS-CoV-2 variants. TCRdb's table, derived via immunoSEQ multiplex PCR, lists solely in-frame clones and lacks some. The data show 300,000 to 400,000 clones, around 92% seen once. Material: peripheral blood, obtained after recovery from COVID-19. These receptors came from a human donor who had recovered from COVID-19.

The gene calls are TRBV6-6 and TRBJ2-5; no clear D. The CDR3 loop spans 12 amino acids. Looked up from germline, CDR1 is MNHNY and CDR2 is SVGAGI (reference sequence). Trimming removed 5 bases from V and 2 bases from J, with 6 bases in between. The CDR3 spells CASSDIQETQYF. The CDR3 coding sequence is TGTGCCAGCAGTGACATACAAGAGACCCAGTACTTC.

This clone was detected only once. The rearrangement joins TRBV2 to TRBJ1-2, with D unresolved. The germline gives CDR1 SNHLY, CDR2 FYNNEI. Trimming removed 7 bases from V and 4 bases from J, with 10 bases in between. CDR3 size: 12 residues. The CDR3: CASMEGIYGYTF. Here the CDR3 DNA reads TGTGCCAGCATGGAAGGCATCTATGGCTACACCTTC.

The J gene is TRBJ2-5, the V gene TRBV7-3; D not resolved. The CDR3 has 13 amino acids. Germline assignment: CDR1 SGHTA and CDR2 FQGTGA. V lost 2 bases, J lost 3 bases, and 7 bases lay in between. In DNA, the CDR3 is TGTGCCAGCAGCTTATTGCCTGAAGAGACCCAGTACTTC. Translated, it gives CASSLLPEETQYF.

This chain uses TRBV7-3 with TRBJ1-2, with 9 bases that match TRBD1. The germline CDR1 and CDR2 sequences are SGHTA and FQGTGA. Unmatched junction bases numbered 6, after V lost 5 bases and J lost 8 bases. The CDR3 runs 13 residues. CDR3 coding DNA: TGTGCCAGCAGCCCCGACAGGGGGGAAGGCTACACCTTC. It yields the protein CASSPDRGEGYTF.

The chain combines TRBV5-1 with TRBJ1-4; no clear D gene. Germline V lookup: CDR1 SGHRS, CDR2 YFSETQ. Trimming took 0 bases from V and 2 from J, leaving 2 bases between them. The CDR3 runs 13 residues. DNA for the CDR3: TGCGCCAGCAGCTTGGGGACTAATGAAAAACTGTTTTTT. Protein product: CASSLGTNEKLFF. Variable domain in full (rest from reference TRBV5-1 and TRBJ1-4): KAGVTQTPRYLIKTRGQQVTLSCSPISGHRSVSWYQQTPGQGLQFLFEYFSETQRNKGNFPGRFSGRQFSNSRSEMNVSTLELGDSALYLCASSLGTNEKLFFGSGTQLSVL.

A single count supports this clone. The chain couples TRBV12-3 or TRBV12-4 to TRBJ1-5; D is unresolved. CDR3 length: 13 residues. Trimming cost V 4 bases and J 0 bases, with 4 bases left between them. CDR3 protein: CASSSNSNQPQHF. CDR3 bases: TGTGCCAGCAGTTCCAATAGCAATCAGCCCCAGCATTTT.

The chain is built from TRBV15 and TRBJ1-2; D remains ambiguous. Between the trimmed V and J ends, which lost 0 bases and 2 bases, there was a span of 4 bases. Germline V gene lookup returns CDR1 LNHNV and CDR2 YYDKDF (reference sequence). The CDR3 totals 13 residues. Written as DNA, the CDR3 is TGTGCCACCAGCAGAGATCCAAACTATGGCTACACCTTC. It is translated as CATSRDPNYGYTF. Supplemented by reference TRBV15 and TRBJ1-2, the full variable domain reads DAMVIQNPRYQVTQFGKPVTLSCSQTLNHNVMYWYQQKSSQAPKLLFHYYDKDFNNEADTPDNFQSRRPNTSFCFLDIRSPGLGDTAMYLCATSRDPNYGYTFGSGTRLTVV.